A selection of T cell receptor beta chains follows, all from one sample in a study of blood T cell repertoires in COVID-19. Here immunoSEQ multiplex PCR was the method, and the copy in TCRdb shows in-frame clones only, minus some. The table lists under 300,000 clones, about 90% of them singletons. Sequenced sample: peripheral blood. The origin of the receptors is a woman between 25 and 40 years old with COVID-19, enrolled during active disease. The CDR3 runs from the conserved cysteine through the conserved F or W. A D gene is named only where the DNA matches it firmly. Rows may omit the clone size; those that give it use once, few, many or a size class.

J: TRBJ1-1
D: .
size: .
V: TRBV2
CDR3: CASSGPTYRGTEAFF
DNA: TGTGCCAGCAGTGGCCCGACATATAGGGGGACTGAAGCTTTCTTT

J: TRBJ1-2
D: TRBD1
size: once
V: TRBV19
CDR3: CASSMQGAQYYGYTF
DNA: TGTGCCAGTAGTATGCAGGGGGCGCAGTACTATGGCTACACCTTC

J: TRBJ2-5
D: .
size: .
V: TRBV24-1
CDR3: CATSSGFLGETQYF
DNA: TGTGCCACCAGCTCGGGGTTCCTCGGGGAGACCCAGTACTTC

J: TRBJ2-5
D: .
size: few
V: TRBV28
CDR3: CASSLRGAAETQYF
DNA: TGTGCCAGCAGTCTCCGGGGGGCCGCGGAGACCCAGTACTTC

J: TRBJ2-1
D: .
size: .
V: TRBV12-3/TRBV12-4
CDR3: CASSLLYNEQFF
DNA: TGTGCCAGCAGTTTACTATACAATGAGCAGTTCTTC

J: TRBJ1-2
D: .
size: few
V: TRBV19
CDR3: CASSTAAGIFYGYTF
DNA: TGTGCCAGTAGTACGGCCGCAGGAATTTTCTATGGCTACACCTTC

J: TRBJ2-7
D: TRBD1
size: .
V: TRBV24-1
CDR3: CATSDRGQGTYEQYF
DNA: TGTGCCACCAGTGACCGAGGACAGGGGACCTACGAGCAGTACTTC

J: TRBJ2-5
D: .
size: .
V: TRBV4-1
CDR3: CASSQGIPGLAPVETQYF
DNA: TGCGCCAGCAGCCAAGGGATTCCGGGACTCGCCCCCGTGGAGACCCAGTACTTC

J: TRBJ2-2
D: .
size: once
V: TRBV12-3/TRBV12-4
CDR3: CASSLLNTGELFF
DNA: TGTGCCAGCAGCCTTCTGAACACCGGGGAGCTGTTTTTT

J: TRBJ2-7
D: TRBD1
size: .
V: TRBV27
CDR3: CASSLGQVLGYEQYF
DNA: TGTGCCAGCAGCCTAGGACAGGTCTTAGGCTACGAGCAGTACTTC

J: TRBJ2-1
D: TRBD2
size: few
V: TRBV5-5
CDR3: CASSPRQRDEQFF
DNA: TGTGCCAGCAGCCCGAGACAGCGGGACGAGCAGTTCTTC

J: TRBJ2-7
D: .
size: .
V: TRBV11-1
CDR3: CASSPTDTFTYEQYF
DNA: TGTGCCAGCAGCCCGACAGATACCTTTACCTACGAGCAGTACTTC

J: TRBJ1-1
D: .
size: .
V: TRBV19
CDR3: CASERAYEAFF
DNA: TGTGCCAGCGAGCGCGCTTACGAAGCTTTCTTT

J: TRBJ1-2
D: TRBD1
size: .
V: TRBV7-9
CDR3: CASSRTGESYGYTF
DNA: TGTGCCAGCAGCCGGACAGGCGAGTCCTATGGCTACACCTTC

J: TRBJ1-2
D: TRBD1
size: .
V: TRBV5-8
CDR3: CASRRTGYNYGYTF
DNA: TGTGCCAGCAGGAGGACAGGGTATAACTATGGCTACACCTTC

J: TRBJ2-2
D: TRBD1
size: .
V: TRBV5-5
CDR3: CASSNRDRVTGELFF
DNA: TGTGCCAGCAGCAACCGGGACAGGGTGACCGGGGAGCTGTTTTTT

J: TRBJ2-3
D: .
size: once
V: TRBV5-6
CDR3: CASSLYTTTPTTTDTQYF
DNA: TGTGCCAGCAGCTTGTACACGACGACACCGACTACCACAGATACGCAGTATTTT

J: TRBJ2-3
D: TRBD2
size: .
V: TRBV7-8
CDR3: CASSLGDYLAGGTDTQYF
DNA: TGTGCCAGCAGCTTAGGGGACTACCTTGCGGGGGGCACAGATACGCAGTATTTT

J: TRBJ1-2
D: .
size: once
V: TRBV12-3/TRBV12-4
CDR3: CASRPLSSNPTF
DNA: TGTGCCAGCAGGCCCCTGAGCTCTAATCCCACCTTC

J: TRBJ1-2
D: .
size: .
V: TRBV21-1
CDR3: CASSKQGRNYGYTF
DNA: TGTGCCAGCAGCAAACAGGGCCGAAACTATGGCTACACCTTC

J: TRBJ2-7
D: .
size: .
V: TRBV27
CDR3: CASSPQVTGTEQYF
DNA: TGTGCCAGCAGTCCCCAGGTCACAGGGACCGAGCAGTACTTC

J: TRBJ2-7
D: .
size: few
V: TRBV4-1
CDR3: CASSHLAGAREQYF
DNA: TGCGCCAGCAGCCACCTCGCAGGGGCTCGGGAGCAGTACTTC

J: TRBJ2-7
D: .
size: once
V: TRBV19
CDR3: CASKQRHLDTYEQYF
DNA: TGTGCCAGTAAACAACGACATTTAGATACCTACGAGCAGTACTTC

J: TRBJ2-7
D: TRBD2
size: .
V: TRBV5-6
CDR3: CASSFGLAGYEQYF
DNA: TGTGCCAGCAGCTTCGGACTAGCGGGTTACGAGCAGTACTTC

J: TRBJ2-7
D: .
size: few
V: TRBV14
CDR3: CASSRGGQPEQYF
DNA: TGTGCCAGCAGCCGCGGCGGGCAACCCGAGCAGTACTTC

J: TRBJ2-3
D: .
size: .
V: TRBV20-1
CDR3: CSASRETTDTQYF
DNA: TGCAGTGCTAGTCGGGAAACCACAGATACGCAGTATTTT

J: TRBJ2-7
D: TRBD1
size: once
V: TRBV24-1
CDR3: CATSDLQQAHQGAYEQYF
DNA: TGTGCCACCAGTGATTTGCAGCAGGCACACCAGGGGGCCTACGAGCAGTACTTC

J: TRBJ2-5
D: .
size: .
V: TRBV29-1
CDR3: CSVEAGGETQYF
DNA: TGCAGCGTTGAAGCTGGCGGGGAGACCCAGTACTTC

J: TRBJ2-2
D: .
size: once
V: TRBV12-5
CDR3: CASGRDRKYTGELFF
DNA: TGTGCTAGTGGCCGTGACAGAAAGTACACCGGGGAGCTGTTTTTT

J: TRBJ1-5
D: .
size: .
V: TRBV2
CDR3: CASRVGVGQPQHF
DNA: TGTGCCAGCAGGGTAGGGGTAGGTCAGCCCCAGCATTTT

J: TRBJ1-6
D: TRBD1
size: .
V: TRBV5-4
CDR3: CASSLEGTGNSPLHF
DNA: TGTGCCAGCAGCTTGGAGGGGACAGGGAATTCACCCCTCCACTTT

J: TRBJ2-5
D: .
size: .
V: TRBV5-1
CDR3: CASSGSGGQETQYF
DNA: TGCGCCAGCAGCGGCTCTGGAGGGCAAGAGACCCAGTACTTC

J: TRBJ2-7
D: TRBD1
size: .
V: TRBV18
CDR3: CASSRGQVPTEQYF
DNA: TGTGCCAGCTCACGGGGACAGGTCCCCACGGAGCAGTACTTC

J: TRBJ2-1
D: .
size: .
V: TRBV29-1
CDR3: CSVEEGLPGEQFF
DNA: TGCAGCGTTGAAGAAGGACTGCCTGGAGAGCAGTTCTTC

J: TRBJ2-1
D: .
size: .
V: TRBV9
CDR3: CASNLRGAVDEQFF
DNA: TGTGCCAGCAACCTCAGGGGGGCCGTGGATGAGCAGTTCTTC

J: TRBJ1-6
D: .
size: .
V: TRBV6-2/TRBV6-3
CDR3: CASSYLGEGTPLHF
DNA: TGTGCCAGCAGTTACCTAGGGGAGGGGACACCCCTCCACTTT

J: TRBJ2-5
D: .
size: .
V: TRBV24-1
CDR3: CATSRGPQETQYF
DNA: TGTGCCACCAGTCGAGGGCCCCAAGAGACCCAGTACTTC

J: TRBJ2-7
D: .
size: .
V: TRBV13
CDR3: CASSSESEGIREQYF
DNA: TGTGCCAGCAGCTCCGAGTCAGAGGGAATTCGCGAGCAGTACTTC

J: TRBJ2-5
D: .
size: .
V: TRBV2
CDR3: CASSRAGPGTQYF
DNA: TGTGCCAGCAGCCGTGCGGGGCCTGGGACCCAGTACTTC

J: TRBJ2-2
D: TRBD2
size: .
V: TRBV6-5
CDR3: CASSYFSGANTGELFF
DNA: TGTGCCAGCAGTTACTTTAGCGGGGCGAACACCGGGGAGCTGTTTTTT

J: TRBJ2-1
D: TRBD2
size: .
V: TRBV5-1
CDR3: CASSPGLTSGGYNEQFF
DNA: TGCGCCAGCAGCCCGGGCCTAACTAGCGGGGGGTACAATGAGCAGTTCTTC

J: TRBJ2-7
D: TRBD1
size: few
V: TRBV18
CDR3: CASSLLQGAGEQYF
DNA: TGTGCCAGCTCACTACTACAGGGGGCAGGGGAGCAGTACTTC

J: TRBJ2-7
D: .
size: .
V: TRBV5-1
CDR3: CASSLGVLGSYEQYF
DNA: TGCGCCAGCAGCTTGGGGGTACTAGGCTCCTACGAGCAGTACTTC

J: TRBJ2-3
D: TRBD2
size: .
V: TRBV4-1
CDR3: CASSQGRGGWDTQYF
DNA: TGCGCCAGCAGCCAAGGACGGGGGGGCTGGGATACGCAGTATTTT

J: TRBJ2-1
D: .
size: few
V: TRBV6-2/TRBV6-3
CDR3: CASSLLGGGPLDEQFF
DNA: TGTGCCAGCAGCCTCCTTGGGGGGGGCCCCCTCGATGAGCAGTTCTTC

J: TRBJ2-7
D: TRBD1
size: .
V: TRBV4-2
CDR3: CASSQDRGQGIYSYEQYF
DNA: TGTGCCAGCAGCCAAGATAGGGGGCAGGGGATTTACTCCTACGAGCAGTACTTC

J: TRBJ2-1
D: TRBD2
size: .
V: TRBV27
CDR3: CASSLDPGTSANEQFF
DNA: TGTGCCAGCAGTTTAGATCCCGGGACTAGTGCCAATGAGCAGTTCTTC

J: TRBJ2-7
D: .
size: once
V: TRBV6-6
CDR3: CASSYWKEFGEQYF
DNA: TGTGCCAGCAGTTACTGGAAGGAGTTCGGGGAGCAGTACTTC

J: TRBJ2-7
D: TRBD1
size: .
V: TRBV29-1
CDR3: CSVLMRGPYEQYF
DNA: TGCAGCGTCTTGATGAGGGGGCCCTACGAGCAGTACTTC

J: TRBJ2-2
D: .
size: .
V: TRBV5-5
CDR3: CASSLALARGDGELFF
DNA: TGTGCCAGCAGCTTGGCCCTAGCGCGGGGTGACGGGGAGCTGTTTTTT

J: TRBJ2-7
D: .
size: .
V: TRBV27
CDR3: CASTGGNDYEQYF
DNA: TGTGCCAGCACAGGAGGGAACGACTACGAGCAGTACTTC

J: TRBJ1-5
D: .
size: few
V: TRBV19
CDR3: CASRNHRDNQPQHF
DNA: TGTGCCAGTAGAAATCACAGGGACAATCAGCCCCAGCATTTT

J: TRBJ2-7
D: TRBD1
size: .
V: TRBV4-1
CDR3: CASSQLDRGRVEQYF
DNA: TGCGCCAGCAGCCAACTGGACAGGGGGCGAGTCGAGCAGTACTTC

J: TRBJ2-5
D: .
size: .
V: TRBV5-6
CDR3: CASSSSPRGVETQYF
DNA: TGTGCCAGCAGCTCCTCCCCACGCGGGGTGGAGACCCAGTACTTC